This passage covers 28 T cell receptor beta chains from one sample sequenced in a study of blood T cell repertoires in COVID-19 (TCRdb year 2020). The library was made by the immunoSEQ multiplex PCR assay. Not all clones reach the TCRdb copy of this immuneACCESS table, which keeps in-frame sequences only. Checked studies attribute under half of the gap to unresolved V genes and leave the rest unexplained. The sample table contains over 200,000 clones; only one count was recorded for 80% to 90% of them. In total, the top ten clones hold around 16% of the sample. The sample taken for sequencing was PBMCs or T cells enriched from blood (not recorded which). These TCRs come from a man between 18 and 29 years old who had recovered from COVID-19.

This CDR3 reads CASSLEGRVEQYF. DNA of the CDR3: TGTGCCAGCAGCTTGGAGGGGCGAGTCGAGCAGTACTTC. The V gene is TRBV7-9, the J gene TRBJ2-7, with D perhaps matching TRBD2 (6 bases). Per the germline V gene, CDR1 is SEHNR and CDR2 is FQNEAQ (reference sequence). V lost 3 bases, J lost 6 bases, and 12 bases lay in between. The CDR3 consists of 13 residues.

The chain combines TRBV5-6 with TRBJ1-2, with 10 bases matching TRBD1. The CDR3 extends over 15 amino acids. V lost 0 bases and J lost 4; bases outside the gene matches: 3. Germline CDR1 reads SGHDT; CDR2 reads YYEEEE. This chain's CDR3 is CASSLEDRGSYGYTF. The CDR3 nucleotides are TGTGCCAGCAGCTTGGAGGACAGGGGGTCCTATGGCTACACCTTC.

This sequence joins TRBV28 and TRBJ1-5; 7 bases line up with TRBD1. CDR1 MDHEN and CDR2 SYDVKM come from the germline V gene. V shed 2 bases, J shed 3 bases, and the junction held 4 bases outside the gene matches. The CDR3 totals 15 residues. The CDR3 spells CASSLRGTVNQPQHF. CDR3 DNA: TGTGCCAGCAGTTTACGGGGGACAGTCAATCAGCCCCAGCATTTT.

The V and J genes are TRBV14 and TRBJ1-1; 10 bases agree with TRBD1. Germline trimming cut 2 bases from V and 1 base from J; bases unmatched to any gene: 1. This CDR3 has 15 amino acids. CDR1 is SGHDN, CDR2 FVKESK, per germline. CDR3 coding DNA: TGTGCCAGCAGCCAATGGACAGGGGGGAACACTGAAGCTTTCTTT. The encoded protein is CASSQWTGGNTEAFF.

The chain is built from TRBV2 and TRBJ1-1, with D maybe TRBD1 (6 bases). V dropped 4 bases and J dropped 3 bases, with 9 bases sitting between them. The CDR3 is 13 residues long. The V gene's germline CDR1 is SNHLY and CDR2 FYNNEI. The CDR3 coding sequence is TGTGCCAGCAGTGGGGGACACTACACTGAAGCTTTCTTT. Protein sequence: CASSGGHYTEAFF.

The gene calls are TRBV27 and TRBJ1-4; 9 nucleotides align to TRBD1. Germline-derived CDR1 and CDR2 are MNHEY and SMNVEV (reference sequence). V lost 3 bases and J lost 8; bases outside the gene matches: 7. This CDR3 comprises 15 residues. The CDR3 protein is CASSFRTGVREKLFF. The CDR3 DNA reads TGTGCCAGCAGTTTTAGGACAGGGGTACGGGAAAAACTGTTTTTT.

The rearrangement links TRBV24-1 to TRBJ1-5; no definite D call. The length of the CDR3 is 15 residues. V was cut by 5 bases and J by 1 base, with 11 bases left in between. Germline V gene data show CDR1 as KGHDR and CDR2 as SFDVKD. This CDR3 reads CATSAREGSNQPQHF. The CDR3 region has the DNA TGTGCCACCAGTGCGAGGGAGGGCAGCAATCAGCCCCAGCATTTT.

V usage is TRBV5-5 and J usage is TRBJ1-1, with D hard to call. Per the germline V gene, CDR1 is SGHKS and CDR2 is YYEKEE (reference sequence). The CDR3 runs 13 residues. Trimming cost V 4 bases and J 1 base, with 8 bases left between them. CDR3 nucleotide sequence: TGTGCCAGCAGCAGGCAGGCGAACACTGAAGCTTTCTTT. Translation gives CASSRQANTEAFF. The full variable domain, its missing parts supplied by reference TRBV5-5 and TRBJ1-1, is DAGVTQSPTHLIKTRGQQVTLRCSPISGHKSVSWYQQVLGQGPQFIFQYYEKEERGRGNFPDRFSARQFPNYSSELNVNALLLGDSALYLCASSRQANTEAFFGQGTRLTVV.

The chain is built from TRBV18 and TRBJ1-1; 7 bases align to TRBD1. V trimming: 3 bases; J trimming: 2 bases; junction bases outside the gene matches: 9. Germline CDR1 and CDR2: KGHSH and LQKENI. The CDR3 has 16 amino acids. CDR3 bases: TGTGCCAGCTCACCCAACAACAGGGGAATCAACACTGAAGCTTTCTTT. It specifies CASSPNNRGINTEAFF.

The chain combines TRBV5-1 with TRBJ1-2; no definite D call. Germline CDR1 SGHRS, CDR2 YFSETQ. This CDR3 has 13 amino acids. V lost 0 bases and J 3 bases, leaving 6 bases between the germline ends. The CDR3: CASSLVSDYGYTF. The CDR3 DNA reads TGCGCCAGCAGCTTGGTATCCGACTATGGCTACACCTTC.

This clone turned up a few times. This rearrangement joins TRBV5-1 to TRBJ2-1; a weak D match, TRBD1 (6 bases). The CDR3 spans 15 residues. Germline assignment: CDR1 SGHRS and CDR2 YFSETQ. The V gene lost 0 bases and the J gene lost 4 bases, with 11 bases spanning the gap. The CDR3 sequence: CASSLGGQTYNEQFF. In nucleotides, the CDR3 is TGCGCCAGCAGCTTGGGGGGACAAACTTACAATGAGCAGTTCTTC.

This chain joins TRBV7-6 and TRBJ1-6; TRBD1 matches 8 bases. The length of the CDR3 is 15 residues. The germline CDR1 and CDR2 sequences are SGHVS and FNYEAQ. V lost 4 bases and J lost 7; bases outside the gene matches: 6. CDR3 nucleotides: TGTGCCAGCAGCTCGCAGGGGGCGGGGAATTCACCCCTCCACTTT. Translated: CASSSQGAGNSPLHF.

V gene TRBV20-1 combines with J gene TRBJ1-1; perhaps TRBD1 as D (5 bases). CDR3 size: 12 residues. V shed 3 bases and J shed 11 bases, with 16 bases lying between them. Germline CDR1 and CDR2: DFQATT and SNEGSKA (reference sequence). The CDR3 sequence is CSASWGVEGAFF. CDR3 coding DNA: TGCAGTGCTAGTTGGGGCGTTGAAGGGGCTTTCTTT.

The V call is TRBV18, the J call TRBJ1-2, with 9 bases lining up with TRBD1. The CDR3 covers 15 residues. Germline trimming cut 3 bases from V and 4 bases from J; bases unmatched to any gene: 6. From germline, CDR1 is KGHSH and CDR2 LQKENI. The CDR3 region is CASSPGTGRIYGYTF. For the CDR3, the DNA is TGTGCCAGCTCACCCGGGACAGGGCGCATCTATGGCTACACCTTC.

The chain has TRBV9 and TRBJ2-1, with 9 bases aligning to TRBD2. J gave up 3 bases and V 3 bases, and 7 bases lay outside the gene matches. This CDR3 has 16 amino acids. Germline loops: CDR1 SGDLS, CDR2 YYNGEE. The CDR3 spells CASSGSGGGVYNEQFF. CDR3 in DNA: TGTGCCAGCAGCGGTAGCGGGGGAGGGGTCTACAATGAGCAGTTCTTC.

The V call is TRBV21-1, the J call TRBJ1-4; the DNA was not used to check the table's D call, TRBD1. TRBV21-1 is labeled a pseudogene. The CDR3 spans 18 residues. CDR3 coding DNA: TGTGCCAGCAGCAGGGGACAGGGGGCATTCGTGAATAATGAAAAACTGTTTTTT. This sequence encodes CASSRGQGAFVNNEKLFF.

This chain links TRBV28 with TRBJ2-7; 9 bases are a match to TRBD1. The CDR3 is made up of 12 amino acids. Losses at the gene ends were 3 bases for V and 12 bases for J; bases not matched to a gene: 6. The germline V gene encodes CDR1 MDHEN and CDR2 SYDVKM. The CDR3 sequence: CASSFSGQGTYF. The CDR3 DNA reads as TGTGCCAGCAGTTTCTCCGGACAGGGGACGTACTTC.

This clone showed up just a few times. The gene calls are TRBV11-3 and TRBJ2-7; the D is unclear. From germline, CDR1 is SGHNT and CDR2 YENEEA. CDR3 length: 12 residues. V was pared by 5 bases and J by 3 bases, with 8 bases between. The CDR3, as DNA: TGTGCCAGCAGCCGAACAGTCTACGAGCAGTACTTC. As protein: CASSRTVYEQYF.

This sequence joins TRBV5-1 and TRBJ2-5; perhaps TRBD1 as D (8 bases). The length of the CDR3 is 13 residues. V lost 4 bases and J 5 bases, leaving 12 bases between the germline ends. Germline V gene data show CDR1 as SGHRS and CDR2 as YFSETQ. The CDR3 loop is CASSTQGGETQYF. The CDR3 bases are TGCGCCAGCAGCACACAGGGGGGGGAGACCCAGTACTTC.

The V and J genes are TRBV5-4 and TRBJ2-3, with D possibly matching TRBD1 (5 bases). V was clipped by 5 bases and J by 6 bases, with 10 bases between them. CDR1 SGHNT and CDR2 YYREEE come from the germline V gene (reference sequence). The CDR3 contains 12 residues. The DNA for the CDR3 is TGTGCCAGCAGAACGAACAGGGATACGCAGTATTTT. It yields the protein CASRTNRDTQYF.

V and J are TRBV5-6 and TRBJ1-5, with TRBD1 identical over 9 bases. The V segment lost 5 bases and the J segment 11 bases; nucleotides outside the gene matches: 14. CDR1 and CDR2 from the germline V gene are SGHDT and YYEEEE. This CDR3 is 15 amino acids long. CDR3 sequence (DNA): TGTGCCAGCAGTCTACAGGGGGCAAGTCCGGGGACCCAGCATTTT. Protein sequence: CASSLQGASPGTQHF.

This chain connects TRBV9 to TRBJ2-3; no definite D call. CDR3 length: 12 amino acids. CDR1 and CDR2 (germline): SGDLS, YYNGEE. The V gene lost 1 base and the J gene lost 6 bases, with 6 bases spanning the gap. CDR3 residues: CASSVTADTQYF. The CDR3 DNA follows: TGTGCCAGCAGCGTAACAGCCGATACGCAGTATTTT.

This clone was seen more than once but under ten times. The CDR3 reads CATRLGGYEQYF. The CDR3 coding sequence is TGTGCCACGCGACTAGGCGGCTACGAGCAGTACTTC. The V gene is TRBV21-1, the J gene TRBJ2-7; the table's D call, TRBD2, has no DNA check behind it. TRBV21-1 is a pseudogene locus. The CDR3 is made up of 12 amino acids.

The genes are TRBV7-6 and TRBJ2-3; D not resolved. The CDR3 is 11 residues long. Per germline, CDR1 SGHVS and CDR2 FNYEAQ. V was pared by 0 bases and J by 7 bases, with 2 bases between. The CDR3 DNA is TGTGCCAGCAGCTTAGCCAATACGCAGTATTTT. Translated, it gives CASSLANTQYF. Using reference TRBV7-6 and TRBJ2-3 for the parts outside the CDR3, the full variable domain is GAGVSQSPRYKVTKRGQDVALRCDPISGHVSLYWYRQALGQGPEFLTYFNYEAQQDKSGLPNDRFSAERPEGSISTLTIQRTEQRDSAMYRCASSLANTQYFGPGTRLTVL.

The chain is built from TRBV29-1 and TRBJ1-3, with TRBD1 matching over 10 bases. Per germline, CDR1 SQVTM and CDR2 ANQGSEA. Trimming cost V 1 base and J 2 bases; bases outside gene matches: 5. The CDR3 covers 16 residues. The CDR3 loop reads CSVEVGGTGAGNTIYF. The CDR3 DNA sequence: TGCAGCGTTGAAGTTGGCGGGACAGGGGCTGGAAACACCATATATTTT.

The rearrangement joins TRBV18 to TRBJ2-2; D remains unclear. Germline V gene sequence: CDR1 KGHSH, CDR2 LQKENI. The V end lost 1 base, the J end lost 1 base, and 7 bases lay between the germline ends. The CDR3 has 15 residues. The CDR3 DNA is TGTGCCAGCTCACCACAACATAAGAACACCGGGGAGCTGTTTTTT. This encodes CASSPQHKNTGELFF.

The chain couples TRBV10-3 to TRBJ1-1; D is unresolved. The germline V gene encodes CDR1 ENHRY and CDR2 SYGVKD. This CDR3 has 12 amino acids. The V end lost 7 bases, the J end lost 1 base, and 7 bases lay between the germline ends. The CDR3 here is CAIKSPNTEAFF. DNA for the CDR3: TGTGCCATCAAAAGCCCGAACACTGAAGCTTTCTTT.

CDR3 region: CSVESRNGYTF. The DNA of the CDR3 is TGCAGCGTTGAGTCTAGAAATGGCTACACCTTC. The genes are TRBV29-1 and TRBJ1-2; D is undetermined. The germline gives CDR1 SQVTM, CDR2 ANQGSEA. V lost 3 bases to trimming and J lost 6 bases, with 8 bases between them. The CDR3 length is 11 residues.